The next 2 T cell receptor beta chains were all read from a single sample in a study of beta chain features in type 1 diabetes. Every bit of the isolated RNA underwent reverse transcription, so sequencing read expressed TCRB transcripts. Produced via immunoSEQ multiplex PCR; TCRdb's table is partial and in-frame only. The table records about 410,000 clones, over 11% of them present only once. The sequencing input was naive CD4+ T cells from blood. These receptors came from a man aged 30 to 45 in good health.

V usage is TRBV7-9 and J usage is TRBJ1-6; D gene unclear. Trimming took 5 bases from V and 0 from J, leaving 14 bases between them. The CDR3 totals 17 residues. Germline V gene data show CDR1 as SEHNR and CDR2 as FQNEAQ (reference sequence). This chain's CDR3 is CASSAPLGGSYNSPLHF. The CDR3 nucleotides read TGTGCCAGCAGCGCCCCGTTGGGCGGCTCCTATAATTCACCCCTCCACTTT.

V usage is TRBV10-3 and J usage is TRBJ2-7; possibly TRBD2 for D (6 bases). Germline CDR1 ENHRY, CDR2 SYGVKD. The CDR3 contains 13 residues. V was pared by 2 bases and J by 6 bases, with 11 bases between. This CDR3 is CAISEPAGGEQYF. The DNA of the CDR3 is TGTGCCATCAGTGAGCCAGCGGGTGGCGAGCAGTACTTC.